The present entry profiles one TCR beta chain with its context. The antigen remains unidentified. The sample belongs to a study of radiotherapy plus CTLA-4 blockade in lung cancer. Using immunoSEQ multiplex PCR, the repertoire was profiled, and TCRdb retains in-frame clones only, with some absent. This table has some 34,000 clones, about two thirds appearing once. V shed 0 bases and J 5 bases; nucleotides not matched to a gene: 4. This CDR3 contains 14 residues. The germline gives CDR1 SGHNT, CDR2 YYREEE (reference sequence). The study, taken as a whole, reports: Some TCR clones had been derived from tumors. These clones expanded in peripheral blood after radiotherapy plus ipilimumab.

This chain uses TRBV5-4 with TRBJ2-7; TRBD1 agrees at 8 bases. This specimen was peripheral blood, taken from a patient treated with radiotherapy plus ipilimumab. This clonotype originated in a human donor with non-small cell lung cancer who had stable disease on radiotherapy plus ipilimumab. The CDR3 reads CASSLGTGFNEQYF. CDR3 nucleotide sequence: TGTGCCAGCAGCTTGGGGACAGGGTTCAACGAGCAGTACTTC.